This TCR beta chain was captured in a study of technical replicates of blood from a few donors. Sequenced by immunoSEQ multiplex PCR; TCRdb stores in-frame clones only, minus some. This sample has over 55,000 clones, with around 90% found just once. The CDR3 is 17 amino acids. The germline V gene has CDR1 SGDLS and CDR2 YYNGEE. The ends lost 3 bases at V and 1 base at J; junction bases unmatched: 5. The chain is built from TRBV9 and TRBJ2-1; 12 bases are a match to TRBD2. The sequence was collected from a human donor in good health. Some clones in this sample may be carry-over from other donors' samples. Material for sequencing was PBMCs. In nucleotides, the CDR3 is TGTGCCAGCAGCGCAGCTAGCGGGGGGGCTTCCTACAATGAGCAGTTCTTC. It yields the protein CASSAASGGASYNEQFF.